This TCR beta chain was identified during a study of T cell responses to AZD1222 COVID-19 vaccine. General study results and limits: AZD1222 recipients seropositive at baseline numbered only six or seven.

The table came from immunoSEQ multiplex PCR; TCRdb's copy has only in-frame clones and leaves some out. This sample has 95,000 to 130,000 clones, with roughly 92% found just once. As regards this clone: Its antigen is not identified.

This CDR3 has 14 amino acids. Germline values: CDR1 GTSNPN, CDR2 SVGIG (reference sequence). The V end was cut by 4 bases, the J end by 1 base, with 13 bases between. V is TRBV30 and J is TRBJ1-1, with D unresolved. This specimen was peripheral blood, taken 28 days after the second AZD1222 dose. The clonotype originates from an adult who received the AZD1222 COVID-19 vaccine. CDR3 sequence (DNA): TGTGCCTGGACCATAGTCCCCTCGAACACTGAAGCTTTCTTT. This sequence encodes CAWTIVPSNTEAFF. Full variable domain (outside the CDR3, taken from reference TRBV30 and TRBJ1-1): SQTIHQWPATLVQPVGSPLSLECTVEGTSNPNLYWYRQAAGRGLQLLFYSVGIGQISSEVPQNLSASRPQDRQFILSSKKLLLSDSGFYLCAWTIVPSNTEAFFGQGTRLTVV.